The rows below give T cell receptor beta chains drawn from one sample of a study of neurological immune-mediated disorders. TCRdb called the 5' RACE reads again in MiXCR, with one record for every CDR3 protein. Among under 80,000 distinct CDR3 sequences, under 5.5% were seen once, and the ten largest hold around 3.5%. Sample: PBMCs. Receptors originate from a woman in her forties or fifties with multiple sclerosis. Each CDR3 is given with its conserved first and last residue. Each record gives: D gene, CDR3 length, V gene, J gene, clone size, CDR3 protein, CDR3 DNA. D genes are given only for firm matches. Clone size is not always given. Where it is, it says once, few, many or a class for expanded clones.

>NA|13|TRBV6-5|TRBJ2-5|many
CASSSLYAQAQYF
TGTGCCAGCAGTTCCCTATATGCCCAGGCCCAGTACTTC
>NA|12|TRBV5-6|TRBJ1-2|NA
CASSFGSRGYTF
TGTGCCAGCAGCTTCGGAAGCCGAGGCTACACCTTC
>NA|13|TRBV3-1|TRBJ2-2|few
CASSQGDIGELFF
TGTGCCAGCAGCCAGGGGGACATCGGGGAGCTGTTTTTT
>NA|11|TRBV6-5|TRBJ2-1|many
CASSHGDEQFF
TGTGCCAGCAGTCATGGAGATGAGCAGTTCTTC
>NA|13|TRBV29-1|TRBJ1-1|many
CSVEQVLGTEAFF
TGCAGCGTTGAACAGGTCCTCGGGACTGAAGCTTTCTTT
>NA|13|TRBV6-5|TRBJ1-1|many
CASSYSEGAEAFF
TGTGCCAGCAGTTACTCGGAGGGCGCTGAAGCTTTCTTT
>NA|16|TRBV7-8|TRBJ1-5|few
CASSLDPPTTNQPQNF
TGTGCCAGCAGCTTAGACCCACCGACTACTAATCAGCCCCAGAATTTT
>TRBD1|14|TRBV20-1|TRBJ2-3|many
CSASGQVITDTQYF
TGCAGTGCTAGCGGACAGGTCATCACAGATACGCAGTATTTT
>NA|12|TRBV12-3/TRBV12-4|TRBJ1-1|many
CASSFGDTEAFF
TGTGCCAGCAGTTTCGGGGACACTGAAGCTTTCTTT
>NA|15|TRBV5-1|TRBJ2-3|many
CASSLIGTEGDTQYF
TGCGCCAGCAGCTTGATTGGTACGGAGGGGGATACGCAGTATTTT
>TRBD1|18|TRBV5-1|TRBJ2-5|many
CASSLALQGELGQETQYF
TGCGCCAGCAGCTTGGCTTTACAGGGGGAACTAGGTCAAGAGACCCAGTACTTC
>NA|15|TRBV12-3/TRBV12-4|TRBJ1-1|many
CASSLRAELNTEAFF
TGTGCCAGCAGTTTAAGGGCCGAGTTGAACACTGAAGCTTTCTTT
>TRBD1|14|TRBV4-3|TRBJ1-2|many
CASSPDRGGYGYTF
TGCGCCAGCAGCCCGGACAGGGGAGGATATGGCTACACCTTC
>NA|14|TRBV15|TRBJ2-7|NA
CTTSRTGLSYEQYF
TGTACCACCAGCAGAACAGGCTTATCCTACGAGCAGTACTTC
>NA|13|TRBV4-1|TRBJ2-3|many
CASSDVPEDTQYF
TGCGCCAGCAGCGACGTCCCCGAGGATACGCAGTATTTT
>NA|16|TRBV7-2|TRBJ2-1|many
CASSGLRQISPNEQFF
TGTGCCAGCAGCGGGTTGAGACAGATTTCCCCCAATGAGCAGTTCTTC
>NA|12|TRBV9|TRBJ1-2|many
CASSGQIDGYTF
TGTGCCAGCAGCGGACAAATCGATGGCTACACCTTC
>NA|15|TRBV4-1|TRBJ2-7|many
CASSQEEQQIYEQYF
TGCGCCAGCAGCCAAGAAGAACAGCAGATTTACGAGCAGTACTTC
>NA|13|TRBV20-1|TRBJ2-5|many
CSASPQVGETQYF
TGCAGTGCTAGCCCCCAGGTCGGAGAGACCCAGTACTTC
>TRBD2|14|TRBV7-2|TRBJ2-2|many
CASSLTSGNGELFF
TGTGCCAGCAGCTTGACTAGCGGCAACGGGGAGCTGTTTTTT
>NA|13|TRBV7-2|TRBJ2-5|many
CASSRTWGETQYF
TGTGCCAGCAGCCGTACGTGGGGGGAGACCCAGTACTTC
>NA|12|TRBV20-1|TRBJ1-1|many
CSARRGQGEAFF
TGCAGTGCTAGAAGGGGACAAGGTGAAGCTTTCTTT
>NA|12|TRBV20-1|TRBJ1-1|many
CSALGLGTEAFF
TGCAGTGCTCTGGGTCTAGGAACTGAAGCTTTCTTT
>NA|15|TRBV29-1|TRBJ2-1|many
CSVEGSGRSYNEQFF
TGCAGCGTTGAAGGAAGCGGGCGCTCCTACAATGAGCAGTTCTTC
>NA|11|TRBV5-1|TRBJ1-1|many
CASSSGFEAFF
TGCGCCAGCAGCTCGGGGTTTGAAGCTTTCTTT
>NA|13|TRBV9|TRBJ2-5|NA
CTSSVSRGGTQYF
TGTACCAGCAGCGTATCAAGGGGCGGGACCCAGTACTTC
>NA|13|TRBV5-6|TRBJ1-1|many
CASSLYKNTEAFF
TGTGCCAGCAGCTTGTATAAAAACACTGAAGCTTTCTTT
>NA|12|TRBV20-1|TRBJ1-1|many
CSPAGSFAEAFF
TGCAGCCCCGCGGGCAGTTTCGCTGAAGCTTTCTTT